This T cell receptor (beta chain) emerged from a study of blood T cells in healthy people across ages. PCR was performed a second time for about 7 to 12 cycles using a sample-barcoded 5' primer and a J-beta primer mix. MiXCR was run by TCRdb on the 5' RACE reads, yielding one entry per CDR3 protein. The profile covers about 1,000,000 distinct CDR3 sequences, with 35% to 50% appearing a single time and about 20% taken by the ten largest. In germline, CDR1 is LNHDA, CDR2 SQIVND (reference sequence). This CDR3 has 13 amino acids. V lost 3 bases to trimming and J lost 2 bases, with 8 bases between them. Donors were healthy Caucasian individuals from Russia aged about 6 to 90.

The clonotype originates from a woman aged 60 to 75 in good health. The sequencing sample was made of blood. The chain recombines TRBV19 with TRBJ2-7, with unresolved D. The CDR3 nucleotides are TGTGCCAGTAGTATTCACAGCACCTACGAGCAGTACTTC. Its protein product is CASSIHSTYEQYF.